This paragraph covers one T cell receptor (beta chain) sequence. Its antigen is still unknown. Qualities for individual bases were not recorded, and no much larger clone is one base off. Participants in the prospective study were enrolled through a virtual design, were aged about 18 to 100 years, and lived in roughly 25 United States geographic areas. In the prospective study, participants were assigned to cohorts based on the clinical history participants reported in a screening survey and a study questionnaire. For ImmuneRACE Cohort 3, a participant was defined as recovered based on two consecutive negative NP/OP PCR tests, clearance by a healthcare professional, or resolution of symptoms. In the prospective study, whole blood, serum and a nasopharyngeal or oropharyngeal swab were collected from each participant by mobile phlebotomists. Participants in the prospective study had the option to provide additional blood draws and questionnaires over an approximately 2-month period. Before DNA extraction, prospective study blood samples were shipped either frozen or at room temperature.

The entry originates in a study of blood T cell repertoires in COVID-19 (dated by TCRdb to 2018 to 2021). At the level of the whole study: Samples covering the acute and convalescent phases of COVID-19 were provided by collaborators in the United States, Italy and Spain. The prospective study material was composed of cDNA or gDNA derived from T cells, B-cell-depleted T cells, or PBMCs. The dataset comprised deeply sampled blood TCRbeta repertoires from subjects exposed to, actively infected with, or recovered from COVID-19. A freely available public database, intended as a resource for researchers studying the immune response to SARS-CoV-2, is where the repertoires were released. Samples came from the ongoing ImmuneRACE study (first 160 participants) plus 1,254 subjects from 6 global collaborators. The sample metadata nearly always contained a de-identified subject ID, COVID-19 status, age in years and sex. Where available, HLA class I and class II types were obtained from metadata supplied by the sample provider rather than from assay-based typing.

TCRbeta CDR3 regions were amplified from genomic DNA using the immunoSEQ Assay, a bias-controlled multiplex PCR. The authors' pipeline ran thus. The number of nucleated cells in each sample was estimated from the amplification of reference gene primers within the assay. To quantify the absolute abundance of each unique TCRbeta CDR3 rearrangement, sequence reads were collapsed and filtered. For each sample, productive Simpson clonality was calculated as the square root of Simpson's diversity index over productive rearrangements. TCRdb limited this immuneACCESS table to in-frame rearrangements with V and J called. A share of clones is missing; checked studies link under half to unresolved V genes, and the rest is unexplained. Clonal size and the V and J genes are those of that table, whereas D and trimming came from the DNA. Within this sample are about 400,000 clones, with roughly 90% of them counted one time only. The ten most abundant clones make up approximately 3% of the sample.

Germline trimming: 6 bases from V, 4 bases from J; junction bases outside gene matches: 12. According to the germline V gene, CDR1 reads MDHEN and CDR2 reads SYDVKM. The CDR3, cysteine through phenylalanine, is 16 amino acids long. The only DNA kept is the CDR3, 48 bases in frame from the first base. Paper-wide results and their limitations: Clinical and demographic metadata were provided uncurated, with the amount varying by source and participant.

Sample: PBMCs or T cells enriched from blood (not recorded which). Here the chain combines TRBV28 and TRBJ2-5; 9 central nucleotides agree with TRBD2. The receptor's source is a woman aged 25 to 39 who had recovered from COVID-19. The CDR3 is CASSLRTSGRRETQYF. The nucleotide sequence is TGTGCCAGCAGCTTACGGACCAGCGGGAGGAGAGAGACCCAGTACTTC. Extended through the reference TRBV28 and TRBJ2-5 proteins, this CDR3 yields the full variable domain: DVKVTQSSRYLVKRTGEKVFLECVQDMDHENMFWYRQDPGLGLRLIYFSYDVKMKEKGDIPEGYSVSREKKERFSLILESASTNQTSMYLCASSLRTSGRRETQYFGPGTRLLVL.